The rows below give T cell receptor beta chains drawn from one sample of a study of blood T cell repertoires in COVID-19. Only in-frame clones appear in the TCRdb table, and some are missing; sequencing was by immunoSEQ multiplex PCR. The repertoire holds about 140,000 clones, with more than 75% as singletons. The sequenced sample consisted of peripheral blood. The source is a woman older than 75 with acute or convalescent COVID-19. Both conserved end residues are part of each CDR3. The D gene is left open where the match is weak. Rows give clone size only sometimes, using once, few, many, or a class for an expanded clone.

V	J	size	D	CDR3	DNA
TRBV5-1	TRBJ2-1	once	.	CASSTGLTTVDNEQFF	TGCGCCAGCAGCACCGGACTGACGACGGTGGACAATGAGCAGTTCTTC
TRBV9	TRBJ1-6	once	TRBD1	CASSVGQGRDSPLHF	TGTGCCAGCAGCGTAGGACAGGGGCGCGATTCACCCCTCCACTTT
TRBV19	TRBJ1-5	.	TRBD1	CASTPDRSQPQHF	TGTGCCAGTACCCCGGACAGGTCTCAGCCCCAGCATTTT
TRBV5-4	TRBJ1-1	few	.	CASSLRAGVRNTEAFF	TGTGCCAGCAGCTTGAGGGCAGGGGTGAGAAACACTGAAGCTTTCTTT
TRBV7-3	TRBJ2-3	.	.	CASSLGGRGFDTQYF	TGTGCCAGCAGCTTAGGAGGTAGAGGTTTCGATACGCAGTATTTT
TRBV4-1	TRBJ1-1	.	.	CASSPVGLTEAFF	TGCGCCAGCAGCCCGGTGGGACTCACTGAAGCTTTCTTT
TRBV28	TRBJ2-7	.	.	CASSRAFGAPENYEQYF	TGTGCCAGCAGCCGAGCTTTTGGGGCCCCAGAGAACTACGAGCAGTACTTC
TRBV6-5	TRBJ1-2	.	.	CASRGSGGGYTF	TGTGCCAGCAGGGGGTCGGGGGGCGGCTACACCTTC
TRBV28	TRBJ2-5	.	.	CASRYLGGTQETQYF	TGTGCCAGCAGATATCTAGGAGGGACCCAAGAGACCCAGTACTTC
TRBV5-1	TRBJ1-6	.	.	CASSLEGSYNSPLHF	TGCGCCAGCAGCTTAGAGGGCTCCTATAATTCACCCCTCCACTTT
TRBV10-2	TRBJ2-2	.	TRBD2	CASRRGLAGNTGELFF	TGCGCCAGCAGGAGGGGTCTAGCGGGAAACACCGGGGAGCTGTTTTTT
TRBV20-1	TRBJ1-2	.	TRBD1	CSASDRRTGVFGYTF	TGCAGTGCTAGTGACCGTAGGACAGGGGTTTTTGGCTACACCTTC
TRBV3-1/TRBV3-2	TRBJ2-7	.	TRBD1	CASSQDSWRGQESYEQYF	TGTGCCAGCAGCCAAGACTCCTGGAGGGGACAGGAGTCCTACGAGCAGTACTTC
TRBV6-1	TRBJ2-3	.	.	CASSEAGRISITDTQYF	TGTGCCAGCAGTGAAGCGGGCCGCATTTCTATCACAGATACGCAGTATTTT
TRBV5-1	TRBJ2-7	.	.	CASSRMGQAEQYF	TGCGCCAGCAGCCGGATGGGACAAGCCGAGCAGTACTTC
TRBV6-5	TRBJ1-4	.	TRBD1	CASSGTAATNEKLFF	TGTGCCAGCAGCGGGACAGCAGCAACTAATGAAAAACTGTTTTTT
TRBV10-3	TRBJ1-2	few	.	CASKATVTGYGYTF	TGTGCCTCGAAGGCAACAGTCACCGGCTATGGCTACACCTTC
TRBV4-2	TRBJ1-1	.	.	CASSQEGQAAEAFF	TGTGCCAGCAGCCAAGAGGGGCAGGCGGCTGAAGCTTTCTTT
TRBV7-9	TRBJ2-2	.	TRBD2	CASSLRLAGVLDRELFF	TGTGCCAGCAGCTTGCGACTAGCGGGAGTCCTGGACCGGGAGCTGTTTTTT
TRBV19	TRBJ2-1	.	TRBD2	CAIGTSGRYNEQFF	TGTGCCATCGGGACTAGCGGGAGGTACAATGAGCAGTTCTTC
TRBV5-1	TRBJ2-7	.	TRBD1	CASSSWGDRGFLRGSYEQYF	TGCGCCAGCAGCTCGTGGGGGGACAGGGGCTTCCTGAGGGGCTCCTACGAGCAGTACTTC
TRBV27	TRBJ1-5	.	.	CASSLGGSNQPQHF	TGTGCCAGCAGTTTAGGGGGGAGCAATCAGCCCCAGCATTTT
TRBV7-6	TRBJ2-1	.	TRBD2	CASSPTGGATYNEQFF	TGTGCCAGCAGCCCAACGGGGGGGGCAACTTACAATGAGCAGTTCTTC
TRBV3-1/TRBV3-2	TRBJ1-6	.	.	CASSQGWPPLHF	TGTGCCAGCAGCCAAGGCTGGCCACCCCTCCACTTT